The T cell receptor (beta chain) described here comes from a study of blood T cell repertoires in COVID-19. Using immunoSEQ multiplex PCR, the repertoire was profiled, and TCRdb retains in-frame clones only, with some absent. Of approximately 120,000 clones in the sample, over 75% are singletons; the top ten hold approximately 8.1%. The clonotype was recovered from a man aged 45 to 65 with acute or convalescent COVID-19. The material sequenced was peripheral blood.

The CDR3 DNA reads as TGTGCCATCAGTCCTAGCGGGAGGGCTAGGTACGAGCAGTACTTC. It translates to CAISPSGRARYEQYF. The rearrangement joins TRBV10-3 to TRBJ2-7; TRBD2 matches 12 bases. Losses at the gene ends were 5 bases for V and 4 bases for J; bases not matched to a gene: 6. The germline CDR1 and CDR2 sequences are ENHRY and SYGVKD. The CDR3 sequence is 15 residues long.